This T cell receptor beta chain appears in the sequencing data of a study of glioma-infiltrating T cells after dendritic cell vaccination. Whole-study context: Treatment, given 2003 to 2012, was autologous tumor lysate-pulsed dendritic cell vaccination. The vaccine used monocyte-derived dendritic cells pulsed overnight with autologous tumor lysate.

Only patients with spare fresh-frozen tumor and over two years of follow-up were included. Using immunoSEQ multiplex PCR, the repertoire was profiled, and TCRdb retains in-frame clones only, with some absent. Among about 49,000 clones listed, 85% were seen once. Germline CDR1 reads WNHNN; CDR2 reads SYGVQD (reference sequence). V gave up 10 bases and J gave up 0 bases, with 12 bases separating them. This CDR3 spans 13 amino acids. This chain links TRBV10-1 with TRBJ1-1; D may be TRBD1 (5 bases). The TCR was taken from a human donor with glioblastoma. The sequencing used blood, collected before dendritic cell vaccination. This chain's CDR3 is CATRQSMNTEAFF. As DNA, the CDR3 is TGCGCCACCCGACAGAGCATGAACACTGAAGCTTTCTTT.